Listed below are T cell receptor beta chains from one sample, sequenced in a study of response to subunit inactivated influenza vaccine. Each CDR3 protein gets one entry after TCRdb re-called the RT-PCR reads with MiXCR. The sample shows about 500,000 distinct CDR3 sequences, approximately 15% of them seen only once. Sequenced material: CD4+ T cells sorted from PBMCs, taken less than 25 months after vaccination. The receptors were sampled from a man between 50 and 75 years old who received an inactivated influenza vaccine. The CDR3 runs from the conserved cysteine through the conserved F or W. The order of the fields is V gene, D gene, clone size, J gene, CDR3 DNA, CDR3 protein. The D gene is left open where the match is weak. Part of the rows lack a size; the others show once, few, many or a class for expanded clones.

>TRBV5-1|TRBD2|many|TRBJ2-7
TGCGCCAGCAGCTTGGTGGCTAGCGGGAGTTACGAGCAGTACTTC
CASSLVASGSYEQYF
>TRBV20-1|.|few|TRBJ2-3
TGCAGTGCTAAATTAGCGGATATTGGCACAGATACGCAGTATTTT
CSAKLADIGTDTQYF
>TRBV12-3/TRBV12-4|TRBD1|.|TRBJ2-7
TGTGCCAGCAGTTCCCAGACAGGGGCGGGCGAGCAGTACTTC
CASSSQTGAGEQYF
>TRBV5-1|.|many|TRBJ1-3
TGCGCCAGCAGCTTGGGACAGCCTGGAAACACCATATATTTT
CASSLGQPGNTIYF
>TRBV20-1|.|few|TRBJ1-6
TGCAGTGCCGCGGAAAGTACAGGGATTTCGTATAATTCACCCCTCCACTTT
CSAAESTGISYNSPLHF
>TRBV20-1|.|.|TRBJ2-7
TGCAGTGCCCTGCGACCGGGGGTCGCCTACGAGCAGTACTTC
CSALRPGVAYEQYF
>TRBV5-1|TRBD2|.|TRBJ2-3
TGCGCCAGCAGCCCACTAAGCGGGGGGGCCCCAAATACGCAGTATTTT
CASSPLSGGAPNTQYF
>TRBV12-3/TRBV12-4|TRBD2|few|TRBJ2-3
TGTGCCAGCATCTCGGGGGGGGGAGATACGCAGTATTTT
CASISGGGDTQYF
>TRBV11-2|TRBD2|few|TRBJ2-5
TGTGCCAGCAGGGTAGCTTTTGCGGGAGCGAGGGAGACCCAGTACTTC
CASRVAFAGARETQYF
>TRBV12-3/TRBV12-4|.|many|TRBJ2-1
TGTGCCAGCAGGCCCGGATCCTACAATGAGCAGTTCTTC
CASRPGSYNEQFF
>TRBV14|.|many|TRBJ1-6
TGTGCCAGCAGCCAAGAGATCAGACTCTCACCCCTCCACTTT
CASSQEIRLSPLHF
>TRBV20-1|.|many|TRBJ2-2
TGCAGTGCTAGTCCGACGACAGGGAACACCGGGGAGCTGTTTTTT
CSASPTTGNTGELFF
>TRBV6-2/TRBV6-3|.|.|TRBJ2-3
TGTGCCAGCTACCCGTCAGGACCTACAGATACGCAGTATTTT
CASYPSGPTDTQYF
>TRBV10-2|TRBD1|few|TRBJ2-4
TGCGCCAGCAGTGACAGGGGGCCAGCCAAAAACATTCAGTACTTC
CASSDRGPAKNIQYF
>TRBV3-1|.|many|TRBJ2-3
TGTGCCAGCAGCCAGACAGGAGATACGCAGTATTTT
CASSQTGDTQYF
>TRBV7-2|.|many|TRBJ2-7
TGTGCCAGCAGCTTGAACCAGGGGTACGAGCAGTACTTC
CASSLNQGYEQYF
>TRBV18|.|.|TRBJ2-1
TGTGCCAGCTCACCACGGGAGTTCAATGAGCAGTTCTTC
CASSPREFNEQFF
>TRBV5-6|TRBD2|once|TRBJ2-1
TGTGCCAGCAGCTCGACACTAGCGGGAGGGAGGGATGAGCAGTTCTTC
CASSSTLAGGRDEQFF
>TRBV4-3|TRBD1|.|TRBJ1-6
TGCGCCAGCAGCCAAGGGACAGGGGTCTATAATTCACCCCTCCACTTT
CASSQGTGVYNSPLHF
>TRBV5-4|.|few|TRBJ1-2
TGTGCCAGCAGCTTTTCGGGAACGGATGGCTACACCTTC
CASSFSGTDGYTF
>TRBV10-3|.|.|TRBJ1-5
TGTGCCATCAGTGAAAGGCAGGGCAATCAGCCCCAGCATTTT
CAISERQGNQPQHF
>TRBV12-3/TRBV12-4|.|few|TRBJ1-6
TGTGCCAGCAGTTTCGGGGGAGCAAATTCACCCCTCCACTTT
CASSFGGANSPLHF
>TRBV7-2|TRBD2|.|TRBJ2-7
TGTGCCAGCAGCCCACATAGGAGCGGGGGGGCTTACGAGCAGTACTTC
CASSPHRSGGAYEQYF
>TRBV5-1|TRBD2|.|TRBJ2-7
TGCGCCAGCAGCTCACCGGGAGTTACTAGCGGGGACCCAAAGGCCTACGAGCAGTACTTC
CASSSPGVTSGDPKAYEQYF
>TRBV12-3/TRBV12-4|TRBD1|.|TRBJ1-4
TGTGCCAGCAGTATTCGTTTCAACAGGGGCAGGGCTAATGAAAAACTGTTTTTT
CASSIRFNRGRANEKLFF
>TRBV14|.|.|TRBJ2-3
TGTGCCAGCAGCCAAGTCTTTCCCCTTAACCGCGCGTATACGCAGTATTTT
CASSQVFPLNRAYTQYF
>TRBV20-1|.|.|TRBJ2-1
TGCAGTGCTAGCGTAGGACAGAAATACAATGAGCAGTTCTTC
CSASVGQKYNEQFF
>TRBV20-1|TRBD1|.|TRBJ1-1
TGCAGTGCTGTCTCCGGGACAGGGAACACTGAAGCTTTCTTT
CSAVSGTGNTEAFF
>TRBV5-1|.|.|TRBJ1-1
TGCGCCAGCAGCTTGGTTTCGTCAGGGAGCACTGAAGCTTTCTTT
CASSLVSSGSTEAFF
>TRBV6-2/TRBV6-3|TRBD2|few|TRBJ2-1
TGTGCCAGCAGTTTACTAGCGGGAGGGCCGGCGAGCTCCTACAATGAGCAGTTCTTC
CASSLLAGGPASSYNEQFF
>TRBV11-2|.|.|TRBJ2-2
TGTGCCAGCAGCTTACTAAGGAGCACCGGGGAGCTGTTTTTT
CASSLLRSTGELFF
>TRBV9|TRBD1|.|TRBJ2-7
TGTGCCAGCAGCGTAGGGACAGGACAGCAGTACTTC
CASSVGTGQQYF
>TRBV5-1|.|.|TRBJ2-6
TGCGCCAGCAGCTCCGGACGGACCTCTGGGGCCAACGTCCTGACTTTC
CASSSGRTSGANVLTF
>TRBV4-3|.|.|TRBJ1-4
TGCGCCAGCAGCCAAGATCACCGGGACTACGGACGGCTGCTGTTTTTT
CASSQDHRDYGRLLFF
>TRBV3-1|.|few|TRBJ2-3
TGTGCCAGCAGCCAAGCCAGGGGACAGTATTTT
CASSQARGQYF
>TRBV6-1|.|few|TRBJ1-2
TGTGCCAGCAGACCGCCAGGGGATAACTATGGCTACACCTTC
CASRPPGDNYGYTF
>TRBV6-5|TRBD1|many|TRBJ2-7
TGTGCCAGCAGTTACTCGTTTCAGGGGGCCTACGAGCAGTACTTC
CASSYSFQGAYEQYF
>TRBV10-3|.|few|TRBJ2-1
TGTGCCATCAAACAGGCTTCTTACAATGAGCAGTTCTTC
CAIKQASYNEQFF
>TRBV30|.|few|TRBJ2-2
TGTGCCTGGAGTAGGGGGGGAGGGAACACCGGGGAGCTGTTTTTT
CAWSRGGGNTGELFF
>TRBV20-1|.|.|TRBJ1-6
TGCAGTGCTAGAGATTCTGGTGCCTCACCGAATAATTCACCCCTCCACTTT
CSARDSGASPNNSPLHF
>TRBV5-1|TRBD1|many|TRBJ2-3
TGCGCCAGCAGCTTCGGACAGGGGGGCACAGATACGCAGTATTTT
CASSFGQGGTDTQYF
>TRBV20-1|.|few|TRBJ1-6
TGCAGTGCTAGATGGGTGGGTTCACCCCTCCACTTT
CSARWVGSPLHF
>TRBV7-9|.|.|TRBJ2-5
TGTGCCAGCAGGGGACTGAGGGGGGAGACCCAGTACTTC
CASRGLRGETQYF
>TRBV4-1|TRBD1|many|TRBJ1-2
TGCGCCAGCAGCCAAGATATCAACAGGGGCCTTGGCTACACCTTC
CASSQDINRGLGYTF
>TRBV20-1|.|.|TRBJ2-4
TGCAGTGCTAGAGGACAGGGAGGTGACAAAAACATTCAGTACTTC
CSARGQGGDKNIQYF
>TRBV7-9|.|.|TRBJ1-1
TGTGCCAGCAGCTGGGCGGGAAACACTGAAGCTTTCTTT
CASSWAGNTEAFF
>TRBV3-1|TRBD1|.|TRBJ2-7
TGTGCCAGCAGCCAAACGACAGGGCGGCAGAACGAGCAGTACTTC
CASSQTTGRQNEQYF
>TRBV24-1|.|.|TRBJ1-5
TGTGCCACCCCCCGAAGGGGCCGGGACTATAGCAATCAGCCCCAGCATTTT
CATPRRGRDYSNQPQHF
>TRBV7-2|.|.|TRBJ2-2
TGTGCCAGCAGCCAGGGGGCGCTAGCGGGACGCACCGGGGAGCTGTTTTTT
CASSQGALAGRTGELFF
>TRBV7-2|.|few|TRBJ2-5
TGTGCCAGCAGCTTACACGGGAATCAAGAGACCCAGTACTTC
CASSLHGNQETQYF
>TRBV20-1|.|.|TRBJ1-5
TGCAGTGCTACCCCGAGGAGGGGGGGAAGCAATCAGCCCCAGCATTTT
CSATPRRGGSNQPQHF